These 10 T cell receptor beta chains were all obtained from the same sample, sequenced in a study of blood T cell repertoires in COVID-19. Data came from immunoSEQ multiplex PCR; TCRdb stores just in-frame clones and leaves some out. The sample lists around 260,000 clones; 75% to 95% were seen once. Sequenced input: peripheral blood. The receptors derive from a person in their late teens or twenties with COVID-19, enrolled during active disease.

The V gene is TRBV5-1, the J gene TRBJ2-7; no firm D call. Germline loops: CDR1 SGHRS, CDR2 YFSETQ. The CDR3 has 13 residues. V was pared by 0 bases and J by 6 bases, with 10 bases between. CDR3 sequence (DNA): TGCGCCAGCAGCTTGGACTTAAGCGCCGAGCAGTACTTC. Its protein is CASSLDLSAEQYF.

The V and J genes are TRBV19 and TRBJ2-1, with 16 bases aligning to TRBD2. In germline, CDR1 is LNHDA, CDR2 SQIVND (reference sequence). The CDR3 has 21 residues. With 3 bases clipped from V and 0 bases from J, the junction kept 11 bases outside the gene matches. DNA of the CDR3: TGTGCCAGTAGTATTCTTGGGACTAGCGGGAGGGTGAAGCCCTCCTACAATGAGCAGTTCTTC. Translating it yields CASSILGTSGRVKPSYNEQFF.

CDR3 residues: CAISREPGLYSYNEQFF. The CDR3 nucleotides read TGTGCCATCAGCCGGGAACCCGGACTGTACTCCTACAATGAGCAGTTCTTC. This chain connects TRBV10-3 to TRBJ2-1; D may be TRBD2 (5 bases). The V end lost 6 bases, the J end lost 0 bases, and 18 bases lay between the germline ends. This CDR3 is built from 17 residues. Per germline, CDR1 ENHRY and CDR2 SYGVKD.

The chain employs TRBV10-3 and TRBJ2-7; 9 nucleotides align to TRBD1. This CDR3 spans 12 amino acids. The V and J ends lost 10 bases and 3 bases, in that order; junction bases with no gene match: 4. Germline V gene data show CDR1 as ENHRY and CDR2 as SYGVKD. CDR3 amino acids: CATTGGDYEQYF. The DNA of the CDR3 is TGTGCCACGACAGGGGGGGACTACGAGCAGTACTTC.

The chain joins TRBV19 to TRBJ1-6; 7 bases are a match to TRBD1. CDR1 and CDR2 from the germline V gene are LNHDA and SQIVND (reference sequence). This CDR3 has 15 amino acids. J gave up 9 bases and V 2 bases, and 7 bases lay outside the gene matches. In DNA, the CDR3 is TGTGCCAGTAGTATAATGACAGGGAGTGCTTCACCCCTCCACTTT. This translates into CASSIMTGSASPLHF.

The rearrangement uses TRBV6-5 and TRBJ2-5; tentative D call: TRBD1 (5 bases). This CDR3 has 12 residues. V was pared by 7 bases and J by 3 bases, with 9 bases between. Germline V gene data show CDR1 as MNHEY and CDR2 as SVGAGI. The CDR3 sequence: CASTGIEETQYF. The CDR3 DNA is TGTGCCAGCACAGGGATCGAAGAGACCCAGTACTTC.

The chain combines TRBV21-1 with TRBJ2-1; the table's TRBD2 call for D was not verified on the DNA. TRBV21-1 is designated a pseudogene. CDR3 length equals 13 residues. CDR3 loop: CASSKVLYNEQFF. In nucleotides, the CDR3 is TGTGCCAGCAGCAAAGTTCTATACAATGAGCAGTTCTTC.

The genes are TRBV30 and TRBJ2-1, with a weak D call TRBD2 (6 bases). This CDR3 is 14 amino acids long. V was cut by 2 bases and J by 5 bases, with 13 bases left in between. The germline V gene encodes CDR1 GTSNPN and CDR2 SVGIG (reference sequence). The CDR3 loop is CAWSLGLIDNEQFF. The CDR3 DNA reads TGTGCCTGGAGTTTGGGACTCATCGACAATGAGCAGTTCTTC.

V is TRBV28 and J is TRBJ2-1; 11 bases are shared with TRBD2. Trimming cost V 3 bases and J 4 bases; bases outside gene matches: 8. This CDR3 is 17 amino acids long. Germline V gene lookup returns CDR1 MDHEN and CDR2 SYDVKM. The CDR3 region is CASSFQTSGVQYNEQFF. CDR3 bases: TGTGCCAGCAGTTTCCAGACTAGCGGGGTCCAGTACAATGAGCAGTTCTTC.

This sequence joins TRBV2 and TRBJ2-1; 8 bases are shared with TRBD2. Trimming removed 2 bases from V and 10 bases from J; junction bases left unmatched: 10. CDR1 and CDR2 from the germline V gene are SNHLY and FYNNEI. The CDR3 is made up of 15 amino acids. CDR3 sequence reads: CASSERGLAVTEQFF. CDR3 bases: TGTGCCAGCAGTGAACGAGGACTAGCCGTAACCGAGCAGTTCTTC.